This record looks at one TCR beta chain sequence and its context. The antigen remains undetermined. Germline lookup yields CDR1 SGHTA and CDR2 FQGNSA. V lost 5 bases and J lost 10, with 15 bases in between. This CDR3 comprises 13 residues. The purity of all sorted populations exceeded 95%. The entry originates in a study of beta chain features in type 1 diabetes. Findings and caveats of the study: Within each of all four CD4+ subsets, Type 1 diabetes patients had TCRB CDR3s that were moderately but significantly shorter. PCR could preferentially amplify shorter templates, alike in patients and controls.

Reverse transcribing all isolated RNA meant expressed TCRB transcripts were sequenced. The method was immunoSEQ multiplex PCR; TCRdb's version includes in-frame clones alone and lacks a portion of them. The sample has 500,000 to 800,000 clones, around 12% seen once; the top ten hold about 0.11%. This chain links TRBV7-2 with TRBJ2-1; D possibly corresponds to TRBD1 (6 bases). The specimen was naive CD4+ T cells from blood. The receptor was derived from a man aged 25-45 years with type 1 diabetes. The CDR3 region is CASSPRGWREQFF. DNA for the CDR3: TGTGCCAGCAGCCCGAGGGGGTGGAGGGAGCAGTTCTTC.